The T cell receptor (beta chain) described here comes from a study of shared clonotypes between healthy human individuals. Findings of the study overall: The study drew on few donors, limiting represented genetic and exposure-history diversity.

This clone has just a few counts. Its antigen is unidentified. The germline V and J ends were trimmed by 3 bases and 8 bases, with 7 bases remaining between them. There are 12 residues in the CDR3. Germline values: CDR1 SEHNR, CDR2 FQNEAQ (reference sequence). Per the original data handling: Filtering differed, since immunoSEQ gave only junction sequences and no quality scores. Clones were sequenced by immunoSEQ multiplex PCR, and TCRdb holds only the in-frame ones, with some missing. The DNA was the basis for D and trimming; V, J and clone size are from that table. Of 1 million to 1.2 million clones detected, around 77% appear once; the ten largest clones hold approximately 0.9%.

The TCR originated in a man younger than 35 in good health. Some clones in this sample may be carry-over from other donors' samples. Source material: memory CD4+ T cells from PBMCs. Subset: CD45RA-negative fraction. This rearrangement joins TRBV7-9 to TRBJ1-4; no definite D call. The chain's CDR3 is CASSFDGEKLFF. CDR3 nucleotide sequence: TGTGCCAGCAGCTTCGACGGGGAAAAACTGTTTTTT.